The rows below give T cell receptor beta chains drawn from one sample of a study of cytomegalovirus exposure and HLA in healthy donors. Clones were read by immunoSEQ multiplex PCR, and TCRdb kept only the in-frame ones, dropping some. The repertoire holds about 130,000 clones, roughly 79% seen once, with around 1.9% in the top ten. Sequenced sample: PBMCs. The receptors here all came from a woman aged 50 to 60 in good health and CMV-seronegative. CDR3s include the opening cysteine and the closing phenylalanine or tryptophan.

j_gene | len | v_gene | CDR3aa
TRBJ2-7 | 13 | TRBV2 | CATTVADSYEQYF
TRBJ1-4 | 15 | TRBV15 | CATSRDPVGGRELFF
TRBJ1-2 | 17 | TRBV18 | CASSPYLDRTANYGYTF
TRBJ2-7 | 15 | TRBV27 | CASSLSAGQGFEQYF
TRBJ2-1 | 14 | TRBV30 | CAWRDRDWYNEQFF
TRBJ1-1 | 13 | TRBV29-1 | CSVNLQGNTEAFF
TRBJ2-5 | 12 | TRBV18 | CASSPKRETQYF
TRBJ1-1 | 16 | TRBV5-1 | CASSPGQGVGGTEAFF
TRBJ1-1 | 15 | TRBV7-8 | CASSLVGQFATEAFF
TRBJ1-2 | 15 | TRBV27 | CASSLSGTGYGGYTF
TRBJ1-1 | 14 | TRBV9 | CASSVVTGNTEAFF
TRBJ1-6 | 13 | TRBV7-9 | CASTPGGTPILHF
TRBJ2-3 | 12 | TRBV10-2 | CASWGRTDTQYF
TRBJ1-3 | 15 | TRBV6-1 | CASSDRVYSGNTIYF
TRBJ2-5 | 16 | TRBV5-6 | CASSWAGSTGEETQYF
TRBJ1-4 | 17 | TRBV11-2 | CASSLSGGVSTNEKLFF
TRBJ1-1 | 15 | TRBV7-2 | CASSLVPGTNTEAFF
TRBJ1-2 | 16 | TRBV5-6 | CASSPPAARTVYGYPF
TRBJ2-5 | 13 | TRBV2 | CASSEESRRAQYF
TRBJ2-7 | 17 | TRBV15 | CATSRDRSTGGTYEQYF
TRBJ1-1 | 14 | TRBV27 | CASSPRGRGLGAFF
TRBJ2-3 | 15 | TRBV19 | CASSIIGATTDTQYF
TRBJ1-1 | 16 | TRBV30 | CAWSVNWQGMNTEAFF
TRBJ2-7 | 14 | TRBV7-2 | CASSLSGEPPEQYF
TRBJ2-1 | 17 | TRBV29-1 | CSVETFSGGLLYNEQFF
TRBJ2-6 | 12 | TRBV11-2 | CASTSGANVLTF
TRBJ2-1 | 16 | TRBV28 | CASSPRTSGSYNEQFF
TRBJ1-1 | 14 | TRBV5-4 | CASSTPVGDRLAFF
TRBJ2-2 | 16 | TRBV30 | CAWSDRRLAGTGELFF
TRBJ2-2 | 13 | TRBV2 | CASSPQGTGELFF
TRBJ2-5 | 14 | TRBV29-1 | CSVVLNSWTGAQYF
TRBJ1-1 | 14 | TRBV19 | CASSIQVRDTEAFF
TRBJ2-6 | 17 | TRBV19 | CASKRLGAGSGANVLTF
TRBJ2-3 | 17 | TRBV11-2 | CASSPRPSGRVGDTQYF